This TCR beta chain was found in a study of T cells in Graves' hyperthyroidism and ophthalmopathy (dated by TCRdb to between 2017 and 2020). At the level of the whole study: Peripheral blood was collected at initial diagnosis, before any treatment. To identify distinguishing TCR V-J signatures, a discovery cohort of about 100 patients was used, comprising 40 to 45 with Graves' ophthalmopathy and about 59 with stable Graves' hyperthyroidism. An independent validation cohort of under 20 hyperthyroidism patients and about 16 patients who later progressed to ophthalmopathy tested prospective prediction of ophthalmopathy. The roughly 90 discovery patients were divided at random into training and test sets in a 7:3 ratio. Thyroid tissue and blood T-cell repertoires from six Graves' hyperthyroidism patients were also compared in the study. Once sampling was done, hyperthyroidism patients were given methimazole at a starting dose of 30 mg daily, whereas ophthalmopathy patients were given high-dose intravenous methylprednisolone. The paper reports TCR Vbeta CDR3 sequencing of roughly 140 peripheral blood samples: around 45 ophthalmopathy, over 70 hyperthyroidism and approximately 17 progressor patients.

The TCR beta CDR3 regions were amplified from RNA transcripts. For the first round of RT-PCR on the TCR CDR3, the HTBI primer set was used together with the Qiagen OneStep RT-PCR kit. Libraries were constructed in a second round of multiplex PCR, after which size selection and purification were performed. The libraries were sequenced on an Illumina HiSeq2000 using paired-end 100 bp reads. Per the authors' processing: SOAPnuke was used to process the raw data, throwing out any read that contained adapters or uncalled bases, had a mean Phred below 15, or lacked an exact constant-primer or identifier match. High-quality paired reads were merged with COPE v1.2.5, and unique nucleotide sequences were defined as clonotypes. MiTCR v1.1 was used to align the clonotypes against IMGT TRBV, TRBD and TRBJ reference segments. Analysis was restricted to V-J combinations with a frequency above 0.0001, which covered 99.2% of repertoires. A TCS score was defined as the ratio between F50 (clonal expansion) and ExV (chaos), using BLOSUM62-based TCRdist between CDR3 peptides within each V-J. Welch's t-statistics and random forest reduced roughly 540 V-J features to 10 to 15, which were used in a naive Bayes classifier (R e1071). TCRdb trimmed public reads at Q25 via fastp, called clones via MiXCR and kept in-frame beta chains. Identical CDR3 protein sequences are pooled into one entry, listed with their most common genes and DNA. The V and J calls, along with clone size, are taken from TCRdb and not from the paper's own processing. In this sample the table shows 500,000 to 650,000 distinct CDR3 sequences, more than 14% of which occur a single time. Clones ranked in the top ten supply 9.5% to 15% of the sample.

The CDR3 has 15 amino acids, counting the end cysteine and phenylalanine. Only the CDR3 region is kept as DNA, spanning 45 bases read in frame from base 1. CDR1 and CDR2 were assigned from the germline V gene as SGHTA and FQGNSA. Clipping removes 2 bases from V and 2 bases from J, with 3 as the unmatched junction base count. In the ophthalmopathy patients, disease was moderately to severely active, with a Clinical Activity Score of 3 or more, a NOSPECS grade of 4 or more, and a duration of less than 3 months. The study excluded patients with uncontrolled infections, other autoimmune diseases, pregnancy or lactation. Clinical symptoms, serum thyroxine and TRAb, thyroid ultrasound, and orbital computed tomography formed the basis for the diagnoses. Ficoll-Paque density gradient centrifugation was used to isolate PBMCs from around 9.1 ml of fresh peripheral blood. Trizol reagent was used to extract total RNA, and RNA quality was then checked on an Agilent 2100 Bioanalyzer.

What the work shows at the level of the full study, not this receptor alone: Most expanded thyroid clonotypes (frequency above 0.001) were also found in blood, which suggests that blood repertoires may mirror thyroid immune responses. In validation, the model predicted progression to ophthalmopathy with over 65% sensitivity and around 72% specificity, a median of approximately 6.7 months before onset. A model built on a 13 V-J signature distinguished ophthalmopathy from stable hyperthyroidism, reaching around 88% sensitivity and approximately 83% specificity in cross-validation and 80%/75% in testing. No statistical method was used to fix the sample size in advance, and group allocation was not hidden from the investigators.

This clonotype was seen repeatedly, ten times or more. What this receptor recognizes is not known. One base away there is no much larger clone; base qualities are not given. The rearrangement joined TRBV7-2 to TRBJ2-5, with 9 central nucleotides matching TRBD2. The sequenced sample was blood. The receptor comes from a woman aged 45-60 years with Graves' ophthalmopathy. The CDR3 amino acid sequence is: CASSLRLAGQETQYF. The nucleotides are TGTGCCAGCAGCTTAAGGCTAGCGGGACAAGAGACCCAGTACTTC. Full variable domain (CDR3 extended with the reference TRBV7-2 and TRBJ2-5 proteins): GAGVSQSPSNKVTEKGKDVELRCDPISGHTALYWYRQSLGQGLEFLIYFQGNSAPDKSGLPSDRFSAERTGGSVSTLTIQRTQQEDSAVYLCASSLRLAGQETQYFGPGTRLLVL.